These 15 T cell receptor beta chains came from one sample sequenced in a study of T cell responses to AZD1222 COVID-19 vaccine. Measured with immunoSEQ multiplex PCR; TCRdb has only the in-frame clones, and not every one. The sample includes some 140,000 clones, 90% to 95% seen only once; the top ten take 6% to 7.5%. The specimen was peripheral blood, collected 28 days after the second AZD1222 dose. The receptors here all came from an adult who received the AZD1222 COVID-19 vaccine.

This chain joins TRBV19 and TRBJ1-2; perhaps TRBD1 as D (6 bases). The CDR3 extends over 15 amino acids. The germline CDR1 and CDR2 sequences are LNHDA and SQIVND (reference sequence). V was shortened by 5 bases and J by 4 bases, with 17 bases between the two germline ends. CDR3 coding DNA: TGTGCCAGTAGTGCCCCGGGGACAATATCCTATGGCTACACCTTC. Amino acid sequence: CASSAPGTISYGYTF.

The chain is built from TRBV4-3 and TRBJ2-1; TRBD1 aligns across 7 bases. Trimming at V came to 3 bases and at J to 3 bases, leaving 5 bases not matched to a gene. CDR1 is LGHNA and CDR2 is YSLEER in the germline V gene. CDR3 length: 15 amino acids. DNA of the CDR3: TGCGCCAGCAGCCATGGGACAGCGGACTACAATGAGCAGTTCTTC. Its translation is CASSHGTADYNEQFF.

CDR3 DNA sequence: TGTGCCAGCAGCTTGGCCTGGAGCTACGAGCAGTACTTC. This translates into CASSLAWSYEQYF. The V call is TRBV5-5, the J call TRBJ2-7; D is ambiguous. This CDR3 has 13 amino acids. V lost 0 bases and J 3 bases, leaving 7 bases between the germline ends. CDR1 and CDR2 (germline): SGHKS, YYEKEE (reference sequence).

V gene TRBV7-2 combines with J gene TRBJ1-2; a weak D match, TRBD1 (5 bases). Deletions cut 1 base from V and 4 bases from J, with 16 bases between. In germline, CDR1 is SGHTA, CDR2 FQGNSA. The CDR3 has 16 amino acids. The CDR3 DNA is TGTGCCAGCAGCTTAGGGGGACTCCAAATTACCTATGGCTACACCTTC. This gives the protein CASSLGGLQITYGYTF. The variable domain in full, with the rest retrieved from reference TRBV7-2 and TRBJ1-2, is GAGVSQSPSNKVTEKGKDVELRCDPISGHTALYWYRQSLGQGLEFLIYFQGNSAPDKSGLPSDRFSAERTGGSVSTLTIQRTQQEDSAVYLCASSLGGLQITYGYTFGSGTRLTVV.

The rearrangement joins TRBV5-1 to TRBJ1-1; no definite D call. Germline V lookup: CDR1 SGHRS, CDR2 YFSETQ. Trimming pared 0 bases from V and 0 bases from J, leaving 12 bases between. The CDR3 runs 16 residues. In DNA, the CDR3 is TGCGCCAGCAGCTTGGGAATCCAGACGCTGAACACTGAAGCTTTCTTT. It is translated as CASSLGIQTLNTEAFF.

This rearrangement joins TRBV14 to TRBJ1-2, with 12 positions matching TRBD1. With 4 bases clipped from V and 7 bases from J, the junction kept 10 bases outside the gene matches. CDR1 is SGHDN, CDR2 FVKESK, per germline. There are 16 residues in the CDR3. The CDR3 region is CASSRQNRDRGLGYTF. In nucleotides, the CDR3 is TGTGCCAGCAGCCGCCAAAACCGGGACAGGGGGCTTGGCTACACCTTC.

The chain combines TRBV28 with TRBJ1-2, with 10 bases aligning to TRBD1. V lost 6 bases, J lost 2 bases, and 15 bases stayed unmatched. Germline values: CDR1 MDHEN, CDR2 SYDVKM. The CDR3 contains 18 residues. CDR3 in amino acids: CASSSKPGQGLWNYGYTF. For the CDR3, the DNA is TGTGCCAGCAGCTCGAAGCCGGGACAGGGGCTTTGGAACTATGGCTACACCTTC.

The chain combines TRBV3-1 (or the pseudogene TRBV3-2) with TRBJ1-2, with 7 positions matching TRBD1. Germline trimming cut 4 bases from V and 4 bases from J; bases unmatched to any gene: 6. Germline loops: CDR1 LGHDT, CDR2 YNNKEL (reference sequence). The CDR3 is 14 residues long. CDR3 coding DNA: TGTGCCAGCAGCCGAAGAGGACAGGCCTATGGCTACACCTTC. Its translation: CASSRRGQAYGYTF.

This chain connects TRBV6-2 or TRBV6-3 to TRBJ2-3; D remains unclear. The CDR3 loop spans 11 amino acids. V gave up 8 bases and J gave up 2 bases, with 5 bases separating them. CDR1 MNHEY and CDR2 SVGEGT come from the germline V gene. The CDR3 reads CASGHTDTQYF. As DNA, the CDR3 is TGTGCCAGCGGCCACACAGATACGCAGTATTTT.

J is TRBJ1-1 and V is TRBV20-1, with no clear D. V was clipped by 6 bases and J by 7 bases, with 12 bases between them. Germline V CDR1 and CDR2: DFQATT, SNEGSKA (reference sequence). The CDR3 spans 11 residues. CDR3 in amino acids: CSAPLINEAFF. Written as DNA, the CDR3 is TGCAGTGCCCCTCTGATTAATGAAGCTTTCTTT.

The rearrangement uses TRBV7-2 and TRBJ2-7; D remains unclear. The CDR3 spans 12 residues. Per the germline V gene, CDR1 is SGHTA and CDR2 is FQGNSA. Trimming removed 0 bases at V and 7 bases at J, with 7 bases between. The DNA for the CDR3 is TGTGCCAGCAGCTTAGCGCGTTCTGAGCAGTACTTC. As protein: CASSLARSEQYF.

CDR3 loop: CASSLEYQETQYF. The CDR3 region has the DNA TGTGCCAGCAGCTTAGAGTACCAAGAGACCCAGTACTTC. The chain carries TRBV7-9 and TRBJ2-5; D ambiguous. Germline assignment: CDR1 SEHNR and CDR2 FQNEAQ (reference sequence). The CDR3 has 13 amino acids. V lost 1 base, J lost 0 bases, and 3 bases lay in between.

The rearrangement joins TRBV6-5 to TRBJ2-7; 7 nucleotides agree with TRBD1. The V segment lost 2 bases and the J segment 3 bases; nucleotides outside the gene matches: 7. Germline CDR1 reads MNHEY; CDR2 reads SVGAGI. The CDR3 runs 15 residues. The CDR3 nucleotides are TGTGCCAGCAGTTACGGACAAGGGACAGTCTACGAGCAGTACTTC. This encodes CASSYGQGTVYEQYF.

This chain uses TRBV2 with TRBJ1-3; D is possibly TRBD1 (5 bases). Trimming cost V 3 bases and J 2 bases, with 8 bases left between them. Germline CDR1 reads SNHLY; CDR2 reads FYNNEI. There are 14 residues in the CDR3. The CDR3 sequence is CASSDRVAGNTIYF. The CDR3, as DNA: TGTGCCAGCAGTGACAGGGTGGCTGGAAACACCATATATTTT.

The CDR3 region is CASSQSGVEEQYF. CDR3 in DNA: TGTGCCAGCAGCCAGAGTGGGGTAGAGGAGCAGTACTTC. The rearrangement joins TRBV11-2 to TRBJ2-7; no clear D gene. The CDR3 loop spans 13 amino acids. Germline V gene lookup returns CDR1 SGHAT and CDR2 FQNNGV. The V gene lost 5 bases and the J gene lost 7 bases, with 15 bases spanning the gap.